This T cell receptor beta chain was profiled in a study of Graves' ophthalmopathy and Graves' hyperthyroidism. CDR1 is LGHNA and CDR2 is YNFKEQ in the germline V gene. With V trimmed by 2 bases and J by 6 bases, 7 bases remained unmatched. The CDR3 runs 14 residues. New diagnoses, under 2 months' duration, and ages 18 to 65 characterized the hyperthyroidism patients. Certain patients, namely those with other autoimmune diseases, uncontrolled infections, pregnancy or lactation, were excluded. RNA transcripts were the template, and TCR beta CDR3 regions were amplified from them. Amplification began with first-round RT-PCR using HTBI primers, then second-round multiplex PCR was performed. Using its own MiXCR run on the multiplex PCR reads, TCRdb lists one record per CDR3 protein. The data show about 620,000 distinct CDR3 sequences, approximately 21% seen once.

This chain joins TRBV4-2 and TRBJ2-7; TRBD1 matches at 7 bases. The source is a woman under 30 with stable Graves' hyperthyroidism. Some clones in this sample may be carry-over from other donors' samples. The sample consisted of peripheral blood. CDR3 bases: TGTGCCAGCAGCCAACGGGACAGCCGTCGCGAGCAGTACTTC. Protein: CASSQRDSRREQYF.